Listed below are T cell receptor beta chains from one sample, sequenced in a study of T cell responses to AZD1222 COVID-19 vaccine. The data were produced by immunoSEQ multiplex PCR, yet TCRdb's version contains in-frame clones alone and is incomplete. The top ten hold 1% to 1.5% of the sample, which has under 200,000 clones, 92% seen once. The sample consisted of peripheral blood, taken 28 days after the second AZD1222 dose. Receptors were obtained from an adult who received the AZD1222 COVID-19 vaccine. Both conserved end residues are part of each CDR3. A D gene is named only where the DNA matches it firmly. Only part of the rows carry a size: once, few, many, or a class if the clone is expanded.

TRBD1	TRBJ2-3	-	TRBV19	CASSPGTGSTDTQYF	TGTGCCAGTAGTCCCGGGACAGGGAGTACAGATACGCAGTATTTT
-	TRBJ2-1	-	TRBV25-1	CASSDQTRAYNEQFF	TGTGCCAGCAGTGACCAGACTAGGGCCTACAATGAGCAGTTCTTC
-	TRBJ1-2	-	TRBV14	CASSQAGQGFFYGYTF	TGTGCCAGCAGCCAAGCGGGGCAGGGGTTCTTCTATGGCTACACCTTC
-	TRBJ2-7	-	TRBV13	CASSRDGPPYEQYF	TGTGCCAGCAGTCGGGACGGTCCCCCCTACGAGCAGTACTTC
-	TRBJ1-4	-	TRBV5-1	CASSSSTTNEKLFF	TGCGCCAGCAGCTCCTCGACAACTAATGAAAAACTGTTTTTT
-	TRBJ2-4	-	TRBV7-9	CASSLGVGAKNIQYF	TGTGCCAGCAGCTTAGGGGTTGGGGCCAAAAACATTCAGTACTTC
-	TRBJ1-5	-	TRBV28	CASRGGQPQHF	TGTGCCAGCAGGGGGGGTCAGCCCCAGCATTTT
-	TRBJ2-7	-	TRBV7-8	CASSLEGSQSYEQYF	TGTGCCAGCAGCTTAGAGGGATCTCAATCCTACGAGCAGTACTTC
TRBD1	TRBJ2-3	-	TRBV3-1/TRBV3-2	CASSPGTGGVDTQYF	TGTGCCAGCAGCCCCGGGACAGGGGGCGTGGATACGCAGTATTTT
TRBD1	TRBJ1-6	-	TRBV19	CASSMWDRGSPLHF	TGTGCCAGTAGTATGTGGGACAGGGGCTCACCCCTCCACTTT
-	TRBJ1-1	-	TRBV2	CASSEWGTGNTEAFF	TGTGCCAGCAGTGAATGGGGTACGGGGAACACTGAAGCTTTCTTT
-	TRBJ1-1	-	TRBV30	CAWSVRSRGQAFF	TGTGCCTGGAGTGTACGGTCCCGGGGGCAAGCTTTCTTT
-	TRBJ1-5	-	TRBV5-4	CASSLSPANQPQHF	TGTGCCAGCAGCTTGAGCCCAGCCAATCAGCCCCAGCATTTT
TRBD2	TRBJ2-5	few	TRBV4-2	CASSQEMGGGETQYF	TGTGCCAGCAGCCAAGAGATGGGGGGGGGAGAGACCCAGTACTTC
-	TRBJ1-1	-	TRBV19	CANGSAGNTEAFF	TGTGCCAACGGATCTGCAGGGAACACTGAAGCTTTCTTT
-	TRBJ1-4	few	TRBV19	CASRAGDATNEKLFF	TGTGCCAGTAGGGCAGGGGATGCAACTAATGAAAAACTGTTTTTT
-	TRBJ2-5	-	TRBV4-1	CASSQERGASQETQYF	TGCGCCAGCAGCCAAGAGAGGGGGGCGAGTCAAGAGACCCAGTACTTC
-	TRBJ1-2	-	TRBV11-2	CASSPGQSYGYTF	TGTGCCAGCAGCCCCGGGCAGTCTTATGGCTACACCTTC
-	TRBJ2-5	-	TRBV19	CASSIDAGPRETQYF	TGTGCCAGTAGTATAGATGCCGGGCCCCGGGAGACCCAGTACTTC
-	TRBJ1-1	-	TRBV4-2	CASSQDQGLSTEAFF	TGTGCCAGCAGCCAAGATCAGGGGCTGAGCACTGAAGCTTTCTTT
TRBD2	TRBJ2-3	once	TRBV7-3	CASSTRLAGGPGTDTQYF	TGTGCCAGCAGCACCCGACTAGCGGGAGGGCCGGGCACAGATACGCAGTATTTT
TRBD1	TRBJ1-1	-	TRBV7-2	CASSFGGGRGTEAFF	TGTGCCAGCAGCTTTGGCGGCGGCAGGGGGACTGAAGCTTTCTTT
-	TRBJ2-7	-	TRBV15	CATSWGTNYEQYF	TGTGCCACCAGCTGGGGGACAAACTACGAGCAGTACTTC
-	TRBJ2-7	-	TRBV7-9	CASSLVHGSEQYF	TGTGCCAGCAGCTTAGTGCACGGAAGCGAGCAGTACTTC
-	TRBJ1-5	once	TRBV5-6	CASSPAPNQPQHF	TGTGCCAGCAGCCCCGCCCCAAATCAGCCCCAGCATTTT
-	TRBJ2-7	-	TRBV6-5	CASSRGVRNEQYF	TGTGCCAGCAGCCGCGGGGTTCGGAACGAGCAGTACTTC
-	TRBJ2-2	once	TRBV29-1	CSAEAGSHTGELFF	TGCAGCGCTGAGGCAGGGAGCCACACCGGGGAGCTGTTTTTT
TRBD1	TRBJ1-2	-	TRBV27	CASSRQGSYGYTF	TGTGCCAGCAGTCGACAGGGTTCTTATGGCTACACCTTC
TRBD2	TRBJ2-3	few	TRBV27	CASSLIGLAGSNTQYF	TGTGCCAGCAGTTTAATAGGACTAGCGGGCTCGAATACGCAGTATTTT